The clone carrying this TCR beta chain was found once. PCR was performed a second time for roughly 7 to 11 cycles using a sample-barcoded 5' primer and a J-beta primer mix. Tags on each cDNA molecule came from a template-switch adaptor with 12 random nucleotides. Via MiXCR, TCRdb re-called the 5' RACE reads, giving one row per CDR3 protein. The sample has 950,000 to 1,200,000 distinct CDR3 sequences, around two fifths seen once. The sample originates from a study of blood T cells in healthy people across ages. Trimming at V came to 2 bases and at J to 2 bases, leaving 6 bases not matched to a gene. The CDR3 consists of 15 residues. The germline V gene encodes CDR1 SGHTA and CDR2 FQGNSA. Healthy Russian Caucasian donors spanned ages about 6 to 90 years.

The chain recombines TRBV7-2 with TRBJ2-7; TRBD1 matches 7 bases. Material for sequencing was blood. The TCR comes from a man younger than 30 in good health. The CDR3 DNA reads TGTGCCAGCAGCTTATCCCCGACAGGGACCTACGAGCAGTACTTC. It codes for CASSLSPTGTYEQYF.